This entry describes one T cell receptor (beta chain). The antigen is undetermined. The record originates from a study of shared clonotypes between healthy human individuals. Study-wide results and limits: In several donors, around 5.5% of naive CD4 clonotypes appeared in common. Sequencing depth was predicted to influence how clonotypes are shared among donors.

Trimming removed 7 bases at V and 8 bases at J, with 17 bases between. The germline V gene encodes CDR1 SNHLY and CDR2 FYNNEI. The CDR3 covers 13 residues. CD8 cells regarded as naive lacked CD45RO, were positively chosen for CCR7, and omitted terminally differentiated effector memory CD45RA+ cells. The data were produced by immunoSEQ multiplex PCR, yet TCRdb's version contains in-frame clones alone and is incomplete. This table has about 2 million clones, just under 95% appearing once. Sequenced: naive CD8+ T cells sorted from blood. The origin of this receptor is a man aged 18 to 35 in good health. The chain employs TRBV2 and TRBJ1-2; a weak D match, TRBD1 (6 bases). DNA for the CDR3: TGTGCCAGCAATGGGGGCGGGGCGCGAGGCTACACCTTC. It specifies CASNGGGARGYTF. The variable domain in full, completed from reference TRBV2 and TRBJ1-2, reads EPEVTQTPSHQVTQMGQEVILRCVPISNHLYFYWYRQILGQKVEFLVSFYNNEISEKSEIFDDQFSVERPDGSNFTLKIRSTKLEDSAMYFCASNGGGARGYTFGSGTRLTVV.